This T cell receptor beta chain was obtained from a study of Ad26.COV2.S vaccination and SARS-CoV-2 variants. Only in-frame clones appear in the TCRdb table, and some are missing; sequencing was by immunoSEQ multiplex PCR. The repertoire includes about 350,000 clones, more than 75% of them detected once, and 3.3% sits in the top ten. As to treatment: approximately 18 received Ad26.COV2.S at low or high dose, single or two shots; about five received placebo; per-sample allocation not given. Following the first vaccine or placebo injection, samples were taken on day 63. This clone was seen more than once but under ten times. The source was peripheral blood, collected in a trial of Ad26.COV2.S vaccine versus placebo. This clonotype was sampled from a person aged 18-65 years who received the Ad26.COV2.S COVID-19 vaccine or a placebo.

The CDR3 spells CASSLVGEQYF. The CDR3 DNA is TGTGCCAGCAGCTTAGTCGGGGAGCAGTACTTC. This chain uses TRBV7-9 with TRBJ2-7, with unresolved D. Trimming removed 1 base from V and 7 bases from J, with 5 bases in between. Germline loops: CDR1 SEHNR, CDR2 FQNEAQ (reference sequence). This CDR3 region has 11 residues.